This record covers a single T cell receptor beta chain. The sample originates from a study of blood T cells in healthy people across ages. A second PCR, run for about 6 to 11 cycles, used a sample-barcoded 5' primer plus a J-beta primer mix. TCRdb re-called the 5' RACE reads through MiXCR, storing one row per CDR3 protein. This sample yields some 760,000 distinct CDR3 sequences, of which 20% to 30% are seen a single time; roughly 9% belongs to the top ten. These same data were also listed under a study on T cells of mothers and their children.

Sequencing was carried out using blood. This clonotype was obtained from a boy aged 10-17 years in good health.

CDR3 bases: TGTGCCAGCAGACTAGCGGGGGACTCCTACAATGAGCAGTTCTTC. Translated, it gives CASRLAGDSYNEQFF. The rearrangement links TRBV28 to TRBJ2-1; 11 bases align to TRBD2. The V and J ends lost 6 bases and 0 bases, in that order; junction bases with no gene match: 1. Germline V lookup: CDR1 MDHEN, CDR2 SYDVKM. CDR3 size: 15 residues. Full variable domain (missing parts from reference TRBV28 and TRBJ2-1): DVKVTQSSRYLVKRTGEKVFLECVQDMDHENMFWYRQDPGLGLRLIYFSYDVKMKEKGDIPEGYSVSREKKERFSLILESASTNQTSMYLCASRLAGDSYNEQFFGPGTRLTVL.